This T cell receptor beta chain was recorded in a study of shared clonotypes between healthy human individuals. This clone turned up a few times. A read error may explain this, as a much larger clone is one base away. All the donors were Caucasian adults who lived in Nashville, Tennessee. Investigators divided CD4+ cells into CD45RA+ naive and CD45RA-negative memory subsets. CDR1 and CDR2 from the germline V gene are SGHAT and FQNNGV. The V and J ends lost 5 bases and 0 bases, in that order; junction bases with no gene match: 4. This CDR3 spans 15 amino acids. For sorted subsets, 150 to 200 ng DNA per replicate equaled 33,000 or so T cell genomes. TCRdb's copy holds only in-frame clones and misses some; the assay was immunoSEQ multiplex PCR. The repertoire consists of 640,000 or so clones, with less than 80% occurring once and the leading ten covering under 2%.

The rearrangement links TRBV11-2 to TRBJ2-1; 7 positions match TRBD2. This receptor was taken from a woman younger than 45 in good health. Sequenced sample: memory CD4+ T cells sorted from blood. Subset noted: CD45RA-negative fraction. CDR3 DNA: TGTGCCAGCAGCCGTCAGCGGGACTCCTACAATGAGCAGTTCTTC. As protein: CASSRQRDSYNEQFF.